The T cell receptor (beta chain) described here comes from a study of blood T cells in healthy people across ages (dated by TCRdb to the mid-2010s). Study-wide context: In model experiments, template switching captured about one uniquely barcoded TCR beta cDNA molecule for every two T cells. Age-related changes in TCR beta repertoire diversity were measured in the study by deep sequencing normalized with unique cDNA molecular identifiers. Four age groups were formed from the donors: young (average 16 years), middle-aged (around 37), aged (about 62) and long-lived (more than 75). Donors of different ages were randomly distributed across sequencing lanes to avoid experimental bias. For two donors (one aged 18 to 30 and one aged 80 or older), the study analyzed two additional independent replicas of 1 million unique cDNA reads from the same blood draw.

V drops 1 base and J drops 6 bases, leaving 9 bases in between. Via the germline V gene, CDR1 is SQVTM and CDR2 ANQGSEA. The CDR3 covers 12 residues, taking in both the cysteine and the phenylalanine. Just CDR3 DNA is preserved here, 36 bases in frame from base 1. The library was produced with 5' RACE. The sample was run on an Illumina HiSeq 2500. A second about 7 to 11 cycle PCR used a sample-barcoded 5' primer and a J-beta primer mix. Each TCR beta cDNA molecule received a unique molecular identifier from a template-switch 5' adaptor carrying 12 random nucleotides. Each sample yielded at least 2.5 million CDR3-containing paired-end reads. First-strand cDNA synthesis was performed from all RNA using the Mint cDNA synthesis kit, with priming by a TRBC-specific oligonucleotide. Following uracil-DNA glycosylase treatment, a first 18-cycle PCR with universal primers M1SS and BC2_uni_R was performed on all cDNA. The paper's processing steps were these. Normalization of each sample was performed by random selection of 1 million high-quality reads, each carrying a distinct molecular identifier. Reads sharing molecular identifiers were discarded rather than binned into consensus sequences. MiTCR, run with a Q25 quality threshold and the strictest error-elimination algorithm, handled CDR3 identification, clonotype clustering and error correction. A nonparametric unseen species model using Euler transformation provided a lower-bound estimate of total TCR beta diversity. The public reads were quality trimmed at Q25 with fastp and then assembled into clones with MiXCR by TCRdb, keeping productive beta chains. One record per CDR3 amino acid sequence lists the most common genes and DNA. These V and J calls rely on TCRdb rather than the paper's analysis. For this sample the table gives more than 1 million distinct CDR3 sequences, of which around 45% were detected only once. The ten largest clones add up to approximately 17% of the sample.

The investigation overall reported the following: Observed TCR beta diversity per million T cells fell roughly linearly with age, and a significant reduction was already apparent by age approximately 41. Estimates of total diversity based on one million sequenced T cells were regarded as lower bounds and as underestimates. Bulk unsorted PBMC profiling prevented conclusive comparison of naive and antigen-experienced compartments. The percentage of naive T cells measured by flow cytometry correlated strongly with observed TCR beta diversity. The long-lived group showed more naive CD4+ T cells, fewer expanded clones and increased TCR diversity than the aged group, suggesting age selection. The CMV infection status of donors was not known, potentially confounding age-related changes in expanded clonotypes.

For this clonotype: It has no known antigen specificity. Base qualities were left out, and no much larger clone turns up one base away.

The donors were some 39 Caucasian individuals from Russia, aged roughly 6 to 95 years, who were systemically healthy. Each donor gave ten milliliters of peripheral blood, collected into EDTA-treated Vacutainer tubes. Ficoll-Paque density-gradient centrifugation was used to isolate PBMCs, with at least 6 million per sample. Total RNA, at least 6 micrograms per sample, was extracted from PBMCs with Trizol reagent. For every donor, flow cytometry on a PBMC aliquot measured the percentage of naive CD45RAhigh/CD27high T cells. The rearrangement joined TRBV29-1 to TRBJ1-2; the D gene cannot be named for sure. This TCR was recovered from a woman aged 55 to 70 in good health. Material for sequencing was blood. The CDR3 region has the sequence CSVEGWDDGYTF. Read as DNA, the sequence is TGCAGCGTTGAAGGATGGGATGATGGCTACACCTTC.